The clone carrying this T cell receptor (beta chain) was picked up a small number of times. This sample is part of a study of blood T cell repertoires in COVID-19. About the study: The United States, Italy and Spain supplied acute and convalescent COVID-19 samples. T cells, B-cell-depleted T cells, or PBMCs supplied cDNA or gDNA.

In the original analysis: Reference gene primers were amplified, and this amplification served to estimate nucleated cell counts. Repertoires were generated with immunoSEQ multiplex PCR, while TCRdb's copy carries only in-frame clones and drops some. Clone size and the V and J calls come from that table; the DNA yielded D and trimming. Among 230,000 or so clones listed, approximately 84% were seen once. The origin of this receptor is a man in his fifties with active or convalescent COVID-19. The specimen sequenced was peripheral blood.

The CDR3 sequence: CASSLGPAREYEQYF. In nucleotides, the CDR3 is TGCGCCAGCAGCTTGGGACCGGCACGGGAATACGAGCAGTACTTC. This sequence joins TRBV5-1 and TRBJ2-7; a possible D gene is TRBD2 (5 bases). The germline V gene encodes CDR1 SGHRS and CDR2 YFSETQ. Trimming stripped 0 bases from V and 4 bases from J, with 14 bases between. The CDR3 loop spans 15 amino acids.